These 21 T cell receptor beta chains were all obtained from the same sample, sequenced in a study of blood T cell repertoires in COVID-19. Using immunoSEQ multiplex PCR, the repertoire was profiled, and TCRdb retains in-frame clones only, with some absent. The sample shows fewer than 300,000 clones, 86% of them seen only once. The sample consisted of peripheral blood. The receptors stem from a man aged 50 to 59 with COVID-19, enrolled during active disease.

This clone was seen only a few times. Here the CDR3 reads CASSYRGVLYGYTF. In nucleotides, the CDR3 is TGTGCCAGCAGTTACCGGGGGGTCCTCTATGGCTACACCTTC. This chain links TRBV6-2 or TRBV6-3 with TRBJ1-2, with TRBD1 as a possible D gene (5 bases). Germline V lookup: CDR1 MNHEY, CDR2 SVGEGT. V was cut by 2 bases and J by 4 bases, with 11 bases left in between. CDR3 length: 14 amino acids.

The CDR3 nucleotides read TGTGCCAGCAGCTCGGCTAGCGGGACCGACGAGCAGTACTTC. This sequence encodes CASSSASGTDEQYF. The chain combines TRBV7-2 with TRBJ2-7, with 9 nucleotides matching TRBD2. The CDR3 totals 14 residues. V trimming: 4 bases; J trimming: 5 bases; junction bases outside the gene matches: 6. CDR1 is SGHTA, CDR2 FQGNSA, per germline. Using reference TRBV7-2 and TRBJ2-7 for the parts outside the CDR3, the full variable domain is GAGVSQSPSNKVTEKGKDVELRCDPISGHTALYWYRQSLGQGLEFLIYFQGNSAPDKSGLPSDRFSAERTGGSVSTLTIQRTQQEDSAVYLCASSSASGTDEQYFGPGTRLTVT.

The chain uses TRBV4-1 and TRBJ1-3, with D possibly being TRBD1 (5 bases). This CDR3 has 15 residues. In germline, CDR1 is MGHRA, CDR2 YSYEKL. V was cut by 1 base and J by 3 bases, with 10 bases left in between. The CDR3 DNA reads as TGCGCCAGCAGCCAAGTTTTGGGGCTTGGAAACACCATATATTTT. It codes for CASSQVLGLGNTIYF.

The J gene is TRBJ1-5, the V gene TRBV6-5; 10 bases are shared with TRBD1. CDR1 is MNHEY, CDR2 SVGAGI, per germline. There are 16 residues in the CDR3. J lost 3 bases, V lost 2 bases, and 4 bases had no gene match. CDR3 in amino acids: CASSYDGTGVNQPQHF. Written as DNA, the CDR3 is TGTGCCAGCAGTTACGACGGGACAGGGGTCAATCAGCCCCAGCATTTT.

This rearrangement joins TRBV5-4 to TRBJ2-7; TRBD1 might be the D (6 bases). This CDR3 spans 14 amino acids. From germline, CDR1 is SGHNT and CDR2 YYREEE (reference sequence). Trimming took off 0 bases at V and 2 bases at J, with 9 bases between the two ends. The CDR3 DNA follows: TGTGCCAGCAGCTTGGACAGGGCGACCTACGAGCAGTACTTC. The encoded protein is CASSLDRATYEQYF.

This clone was picked up a small number of times. This chain joins TRBV5-1 and TRBJ1-3; TRBD1 aligns across 8 bases. Per germline, CDR1 SGHRS and CDR2 YFSETQ. The CDR3 spans 17 residues. V trimming: 3 bases; J trimming: 0 bases; junction bases outside the gene matches: 8. The CDR3 DNA reads as TGCGCCAGCAGCTCCTCGGGACAGGTGCTCTCTGGAAACACCATATATTTT. Translated: CASSSSGQVLSGNTIYF.

The chain uses TRBV2 and TRBJ1-3, with 7 bases matching TRBD1. The CDR3 sequence is 15 residues long. Per the germline V gene, CDR1 is SNHLY and CDR2 is FYNNEI. Trimming cost V 6 bases and J 0 bases; bases outside gene matches: 5. The CDR3 DNA reads as TGTGCCAGCAGACAGGGGACGAACTCTGGAAACACCATATATTTT. Encoded protein: CASRQGTNSGNTIYF.

The J gene is TRBJ2-5, the V gene TRBV6-1, with 13 nucleotides matching TRBD2. CDR3 length: 16 amino acids. V gave up 4 bases and J gave up 5 bases; unmatched junction bases: 7. Germline-derived CDR1 and CDR2 are MNHNS and SASEGT. CDR3 in DNA: TGTGCCAGCAGTGGCACACTAGCGGGAGGGCCGGAGACCCAGTACTTC. This codes for CASSGTLAGGPETQYF.

The chain couples TRBV30 to TRBJ1-4; 8 nucleotides align to TRBD1. Trimming cost V 1 base and J 7 bases; bases outside gene matches: 8. CDR3 length equals 15 residues. The germline V gene encodes CDR1 GTSNPN and CDR2 SVGIG (reference sequence). Here the CDR3 reads CAWSGGQGGFEKLFF. CDR3 sequence (DNA): TGTGCCTGGAGTGGCGGACAGGGCGGTTTTGAAAAACTGTTTTTT.

This clone was counted a single time. The chain couples TRBV7-9 to TRBJ2-1; 14 bases are a match to TRBD2. The length of the CDR3 is 17 residues. The junction had 9 bases not matched to a gene; V was cut back by 5 bases and J by 6 bases. Germline values: CDR1 SEHNR, CDR2 FQNEAQ (reference sequence). CDR3 DNA: TGTGCCAGCAGCAGAGGGACTAGCGGGGGAAGTTTCAATGAGCAGTTCTTC. Amino acid sequence: CASSRGTSGGSFNEQFF.

This chain links TRBV6-5 with TRBJ2-7, with 7 bases aligning to TRBD2. Germline V gene sequence: CDR1 MNHEY, CDR2 SVGAGI. The ends lost 6 bases at V and 4 bases at J; junction bases unmatched: 9. The CDR3 totals 14 residues. In DNA, the CDR3 is TGTGCCAGCAGCCTTGGACTAGGGAATTACGAGCAGTACTTC. Translating it yields CASSLGLGNYEQYF.

This clone occurred once. V gene TRBV5-6 combines with J gene TRBJ2-7; no clear D. Germline V CDR1 and CDR2: SGHDT, YYEEEE. There are 12 residues in the CDR3. V gave up 1 base and J gave up 4 bases, with 6 bases separating them. DNA of the CDR3: TGTGCCAGCAGCTTGCTTTCGTACGAGCAGTACTTC. Translating it yields CASSLLSYEQYF.

This clone was detected only a few times. The J gene is TRBJ2-3, the V gene TRBV7-3, with TRBD1 identical over 8 bases. The CDR3 contains 15 residues. Germline V gene sequence: CDR1 SGHTA, CDR2 FQGTGA. After removal of 4 bases from V and 0 bases from J, the junction contained 3 bases not matched to a gene. The CDR3 sequence: CASSSQGASTDTQYF. The CDR3 DNA sequence: TGTGCCAGCAGCTCGCAGGGGGCTAGCACAGATACGCAGTATTTT.

As DNA, the CDR3 is TGTGCCAGCAGTTACTCTGGGACAAGCCCGGCGGCACCCCTCCACTTT. This encodes CASSYSGTSPAAPLHF. The chain links TRBV6-5 to TRBJ1-6, with a tentative D call TRBD1 (6 bases). The germline gives CDR1 MNHEY, CDR2 SVGAGI. CDR3 length equals 16 residues. V was shortened by 0 bases and J by 11 bases, with 17 bases between the two germline ends.

The CDR3 is CASSSTSGGAYEQYF. The CDR3 nucleotides are TGTGCCAGCAGCTCGACTAGCGGGGGGGCCTACGAGCAGTACTTC. The genes are TRBV7-8 and TRBJ2-7; TRBD2 matches at 14 bases. This CDR3 has 15 amino acids. Germline V gene lookup returns CDR1 SGHVS and CDR2 FQNEAQ. V gave up 4 bases and J gave up 2 bases; unmatched junction bases: 1.

V gene TRBV5-1 combines with J gene TRBJ1-1; D remains ambiguous. The V gene's germline CDR1 is SGHRS and CDR2 YFSETQ. The ends were cut back, 3 bases at V and 1 base at J, with 10 bases in the middle. The length of the CDR3 is 14 residues. The CDR3 sequence is CASSYRSGNTEAFF. The DNA of the CDR3 is TGCGCCAGCAGCTACCGATCAGGGAACACTGAAGCTTTCTTT.

This chain connects TRBV4-1 to TRBJ2-7, with TRBD2 identical over 14 bases. This CDR3 comprises 16 residues. CDR1 is MGHRA, CDR2 YSYEKL, per germline. Unmatched junction bases numbered 4, after V lost 0 bases and J lost 6 bases. The CDR3 DNA sequence: TGCGCCAGCAGCCAAGAGGGACTAGCGGGAGTCTCCGAGCAGTACTTC. This translates into CASSQEGLAGVSEQYF.

The J gene is TRBJ2-1, the V gene TRBV11-2, with D possibly being TRBD2 (5 bases). V lost 5 bases to trimming and J lost 0 bases, with 8 bases between them. CDR1 is SGHAT and CDR2 is FQNNGV in the germline V gene. CDR3 size: 14 residues. CDR3 sequence (DNA): TGTGCCAGCAGCCCGGGGAGCTCCTACAATGAGCAGTTCTTC. This sequence encodes CASSPGSSYNEQFF.

The chain employs TRBV4-2 and TRBJ2-2; weak D call: TRBD1 (6 bases). The length of the CDR3 is 18 residues. Germline V gene lookup returns CDR1 LGHNA and CDR2 YNFKEQ. With 2 bases removed from V and 0 bases from J, the gap between germline ends came to 16 bases. The CDR3 spells CASSQKGLRGPNTGELFF. CDR3 in DNA: TGTGCCAGCAGCCAAAAAGGCCTCAGGGGTCCGAACACCGGGGAGCTGTTTTTT.

This clone occurred once. This chain uses TRBV20-1 with TRBJ2-1, with 8 bases identical to TRBD2. Germline loops: CDR1 DFQATT, CDR2 SNEGSKA (reference sequence). There are 11 residues in the CDR3. The CDR3 spells CSAGVSSEQFF. The DNA for the CDR3 is TGCTCAGCGGGAGTCTCTAGTGAGCAGTTCTTC.

V gene TRBV19 combines with J gene TRBJ1-6, with a weak D call TRBD1 (6 bases). The CDR3 runs 16 residues. V was pared by 4 bases and J by 5 bases, with 15 bases between. The V gene's germline CDR1 is LNHDA and CDR2 SQIVND (reference sequence). CDR3 residues: CASSTPGALDNSPLHF. In DNA, the CDR3 is TGTGCCAGTAGTACCCCAGGGGCTCTCGATAATTCACCCCTCCACTTT.